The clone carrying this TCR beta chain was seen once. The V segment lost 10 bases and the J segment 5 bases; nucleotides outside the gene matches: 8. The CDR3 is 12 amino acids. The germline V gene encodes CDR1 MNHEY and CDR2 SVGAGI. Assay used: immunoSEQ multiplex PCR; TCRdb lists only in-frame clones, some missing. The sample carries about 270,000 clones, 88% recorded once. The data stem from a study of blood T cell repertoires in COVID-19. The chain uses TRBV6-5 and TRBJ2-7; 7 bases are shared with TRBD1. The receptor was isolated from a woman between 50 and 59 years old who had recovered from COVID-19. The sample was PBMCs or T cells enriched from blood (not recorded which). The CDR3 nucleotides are TGTGCCACTATGACAGGGCTCGACGAGCAGTACTTC. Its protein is CATMTGLDEQYF.